Below are 7 T cell receptor beta chains sequenced from a single sample in a study of blood T cell repertoires in COVID-19. Assay: immunoSEQ multiplex PCR; the TCRdb copy retains only in-frame clones and omits some. The sample records 250,000 or so clones, approximately 89% being singletons. The material sequenced was PBMCs or T cells enriched from blood (not recorded which). The receptors derive from a woman in her forties with acute COVID-19.

The chain links TRBV5-6 to TRBJ2-5; no definite D call. The V gene's germline CDR1 is SGHDT and CDR2 YYEEEE. Trimming pared 3 bases from V and 0 bases from J, leaving 15 bases between. The CDR3 is 16 amino acids. The CDR3 is CASSSMGGQDQETQYF. CDR3 coding DNA: TGTGCCAGCAGCTCGATGGGTGGGCAGGACCAAGAGACCCAGTACTTC.

J is TRBJ2-1 and V is TRBV7-6, with a weak D call TRBD1 (6 bases). Trimming shortened V by 5 bases and J by 3 bases, and 17 bases separated the two germline ends. The CDR3 runs to 16 residues. Germline V gene data show CDR1 as SGHVS and CDR2 as FNYEAQ. The chain's CDR3 is CASSPTTGWVYNEQFF. Here the CDR3 DNA reads TGTGCCAGCAGCCCGACGACAGGCTGGGTCTACAATGAGCAGTTCTTC.

V usage is TRBV7-2 and J usage is TRBJ2-7; TRBD1 agrees at 10 bases. The CDR3 is 14 residues long. V dropped 7 bases and J dropped 7; count of bases not matched to a gene: 10. Germline-derived CDR1 and CDR2 are SGHTA and FQGNSA. For the CDR3, the DNA is TGTGCCAGCAACCGGGACAGGGGTTTTGGGGAGCAGTACTTC. Its translation: CASNRDRGFGEQYF.

The chain combines TRBV21-1 with TRBJ1-4. TRBV21-1 is reported as a pseudogene. The CDR3 has 15 amino acids. CDR3: CASSKERGVYEKLFF. CDR3 DNA sequence: TGTGCCAGCAGCAAAGAACGGGGGGTGTATGAAAAACTGTTTTTT.

The chain uses TRBV6-5 and TRBJ2-5, with a tentative D call TRBD2 (6 bases). CDR3 length equals 15 residues. In germline, CDR1 is MNHEY, CDR2 SVGAGI. V lost 4 bases, J lost 7 bases, and 19 bases lay in between. This CDR3 is CASSLGRTGAGTQYF. CDR3 sequence (DNA): TGTGCCAGCAGTTTGGGGAGGACGGGAGCCGGGACCCAGTACTTC.

This clone was seen once. J is TRBJ2-1 and V is TRBV2; TRBD2 aligns across 10 bases. Germline CDR1 and CDR2: SNHLY and FYNNEI. The CDR3 extends over 15 amino acids. Trimming at V came to 2 bases and at J to 8 bases, leaving 6 bases not matched to a gene. In nucleotides, the CDR3 is TGTGCCAGCAGTGAAAGCCTAGCGGGAGACTATGAGCAGTTCTTC. This sequence encodes CASSESLAGDYEQFF.

The J gene is TRBJ1-2, the V gene TRBV5-4; possible D gene TRBD1, 6 bases. The germline V gene encodes CDR1 SGHNT and CDR2 YYREEE (reference sequence). CDR3 size: 14 residues. V was shortened by 2 bases and J by 4 bases, with 12 bases between the two germline ends. The CDR3 nucleotides are TGTGCCAGCAGCTTCATGGGGGCTGGCTATGGCTACACCTTC. Encoded protein: CASSFMGAGYGYTF.